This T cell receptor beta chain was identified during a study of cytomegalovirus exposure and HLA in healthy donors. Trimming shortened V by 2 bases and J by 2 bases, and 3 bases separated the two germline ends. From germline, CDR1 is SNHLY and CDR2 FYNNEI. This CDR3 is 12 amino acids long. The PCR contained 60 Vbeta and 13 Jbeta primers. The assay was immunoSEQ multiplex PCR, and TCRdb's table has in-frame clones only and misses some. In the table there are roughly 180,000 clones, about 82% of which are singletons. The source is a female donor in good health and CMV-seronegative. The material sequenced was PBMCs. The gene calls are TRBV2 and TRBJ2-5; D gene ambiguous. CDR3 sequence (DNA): TGTGCCAGCAGTGAATTACAAGAGACCCAGTACTTC. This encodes CASSELQETQYF.